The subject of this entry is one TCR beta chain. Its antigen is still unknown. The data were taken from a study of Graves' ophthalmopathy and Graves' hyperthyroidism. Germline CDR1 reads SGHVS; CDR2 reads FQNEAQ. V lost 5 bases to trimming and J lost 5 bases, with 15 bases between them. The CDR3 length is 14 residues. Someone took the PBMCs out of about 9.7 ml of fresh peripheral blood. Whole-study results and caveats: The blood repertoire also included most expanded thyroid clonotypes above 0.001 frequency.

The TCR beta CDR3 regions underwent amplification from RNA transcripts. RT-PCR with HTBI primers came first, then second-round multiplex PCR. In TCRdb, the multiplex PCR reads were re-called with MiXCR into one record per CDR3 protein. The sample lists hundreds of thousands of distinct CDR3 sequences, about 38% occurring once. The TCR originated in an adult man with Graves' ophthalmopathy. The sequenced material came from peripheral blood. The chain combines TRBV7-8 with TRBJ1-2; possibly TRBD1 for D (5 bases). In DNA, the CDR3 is TGTGCCAGCAGCACCGACCAACAGGCGTATGGCTACACCTTC. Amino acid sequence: CASSTDQQAYGYTF.